This T cell receptor (beta chain) was recorded in a study of CD4+ T cells in melanoma. A single count supports this clone. Its antigen remains unknown. The assay was immunoSEQ multiplex PCR, and TCRdb's table has in-frame clones only and misses some. The sample lists some 12,000 clones, about 70% seen once, with nearly 9.5% in the top ten. The V end was cut by 1 base, the J end by 0 bases, with 10 bases between. The CDR3 has 16 residues. Germline CDR1 and CDR2: SGHTA and FQGTGA. Regarding the study as a whole: Reportedly, melanoma neoantigen-specific CD4+ T cells showed varied differentiation states.

This TCR was sampled from a human donor with melanoma. This chain joins TRBV7-3 and TRBJ2-1; D call uncertain. The sample was cells from a culture (not recorded whether cultured in vitro). CDR3 loop: CASSLIWQPSYNEQFF. The CDR3 DNA sequence: TGTGCCAGCAGCTTAATATGGCAGCCCTCCTACAATGAGCAGTTCTTC. The full variable domain, completed using reference TRBV7-3 and TRBJ2-1, is GAGVSQTPSNKVTEKGKYVELRCDPISGHTALYWYRQSLGQGPEFLIYFQGTGAADDSGLPNDRFFAVRPEGSVSTLKIQRTERGDSAVYLCASSLIWQPSYNEQFFGPGTRLTVL.